This TCR beta chain came from a study of early T cells in non-severe SARS-CoV-2 infection. Study as a whole: The input, bulk RNA from unsorted whole blood, was sequenced, and chains were unpaired. General study results and limits: Matching results from VDJdb favored anti-spike CD8 responses, leaving private and CD4 specificities undetected.

Individual cDNA molecules carried attached unique molecular identifiers. Each CDR3 protein is one row after TCRdb ran MiXCR on the 5' RACE reads. In the table there are under 70,000 distinct CDR3 sequences, less than 15% of which are singletons. As regards this clonotype: Its target is not known.

This receptor was obtained from an adult who was a healthcare worker with PCR-confirmed SARS-CoV-2 infection or an uninfected control (not recorded which). This sample comprised whole blood, obtained at baseline.

This CDR3 is CASSPRGQGGGETQYF. The CDR3 DNA is TGTGCCAGTAGTCCTCGGGGACAGGGTGGAGGAGAGACCCAGTACTTC. The V call is TRBV19, the J call TRBJ2-5, with 9 positions matching TRBD1. CDR3 length: 16 residues. The germline gives CDR1 LNHDA, CDR2 SQIVND (reference sequence). Trimming took 5 bases from V and 4 from J; bases not matched to a gene: 11.